The sequence of this TCR beta chain was determined in a study of blood T cell repertoires in COVID-19 (dated by TCRdb to 2018 to 2021). With regard to the full study: Collaborator samples came from the United States, Italy and Spain and covered acute and convalescent phases of COVID-19. The material from the prospective study consisted of cDNA or gDNA derived from T cells, B-cell-depleted T cells, or PBMCs. Subjects who had been exposed to COVID-19, were actively infected with it, or had recovered from it provided the deeply sampled blood TCRbeta repertoires that made up the dataset. The repertoires were released in a freely available public database intended as a resource for research on the immune response to SARS-CoV-2. Samples came from the ongoing ImmuneRACE study (first 160 participants) plus 1,254 subjects from 6 global collaborators. A de-identified subject ID, COVID-19 status, age in years and sex were almost always included in the sample metadata. HLA class I and class II types, where available, came from metadata supplied by the sample provider rather than from assay-based typing.

Participants in the prospective study were enrolled through a virtual design, were aged about 18 to 100 years, and lived in 24 United States geographic areas. In the prospective study, cohorts were assigned on the basis of participant-reported clinical history obtained from a screening survey and a study questionnaire. Each participant in the prospective study had whole blood, serum and a nasopharyngeal or oropharyngeal swab collected by mobile phlebotomists. Prospective study participants could optionally give additional blood draws and questionnaires over an approximately 2-month period. Before DNA extraction, prospective study blood samples were shipped either frozen or at room temperature. TCRbeta CDR3 regions were amplified from genomic DNA using the immunoSEQ Assay, a bias-controlled multiplex PCR. In the paper's pipeline: The number of nucleated cells in each sample was estimated by amplification of reference gene primers within the assay. Sequence reads were collapsed and filtered to measure the absolute abundance of every unique TCRbeta CDR3 rearrangement. For each sample, productive Simpson clonality was calculated as the square root of Simpson's diversity index over productive rearrangements. The source is immuneACCESS, and TCRdb retained only in-frame sequences with V and J called. Part of the clones is not carried over; for the studies checked, unresolved V genes explain less than half of this, and the remainder is unexplained. V, J and clone size are taken as reported in that table, and D and trimming were inferred from the DNA itself. This sample holds 300,000 to 400,000 clones; over 75% were observed only once. The ten top clones hold about 0.89% of the sample.

Broader findings and caveats from the paper: The quantity of clinical and demographic metadata differed by source and by participant and was supplied without curation.

Trimming accounts for 5 bases at V and 7 bases at J, while the number of junction bases matched to no gene is 7. The CDR3 starts with the cysteine, ends with the phenylalanine, and has 14 residues. This entry keeps only the CDR3 DNA: 42 bases, framed from base 1. CDR1 is given as SNHLY and CDR2 as FYNNEI, both from the germline V gene. On this clone: Its binding antigen is unknown. No base quality values were provided; no much bigger clone lies one nucleotide off.

The TCR sequence derives from a woman aged 25 to 45 with acute COVID-19. The material sequenced was PBMCs or T cells enriched from blood (not recorded which). The receptor chain draws on TRBV2 and TRBJ1-4; 7 bases in the junction line up with TRBD1. The DNA sequence follows: TGTGCCAGCAGTATTACAGGGGCGGGTGAAAAACTGTTTTTT. It specifies CASSITGAGEKLFF.